This T cell receptor (beta chain) was sequenced in a study of CD8 T cells in Susac syndrome. Germline CDR1 reads MNHEY; CDR2 reads SVGEGT. The V end was cut by 0 bases, the J end by 4 bases, with 9 bases between. The CDR3 sequence is 14 residues long. A quantity of roughly 0.5 to 1 ug RNA underwent reverse transcription using random hexamers. One entry per CDR3 protein, called by TCRdb with MiXCR from the immunoSEQ multiplex PCR reads. The sample lists about 290,000 distinct CDR3 sequences; over 75% were seen once. The V call is TRBV6-2 or TRBV6-3, the J call TRBJ1-2; D is unclear. This TCR was sampled from a human donor with multiple sclerosis. The specimen was CD8+ T cells from PBMCs. CDR3 region: CASSYSQFSYGYTF. The DNA for the CDR3 is TGTGCCAGCAGTTACTCGCAGTTTTCCTATGGCTACACCTTC.